The 10 T cell receptor beta chains presented below share a single source sample, sequenced in a study of blood T cell repertoires in COVID-19. The protocol was immunoSEQ multiplex PCR, while the TCRdb copy is restricted to in-frame clones and leaves out a portion. The table records hundreds of thousands of clones, under 90% of them present only once. The sequenced sample was PBMCs or T cells enriched from blood (not recorded which). The source is a man aged 40-49 years who had recovered from COVID-19.

The rearrangement joins TRBV24-1 to TRBJ2-2; D perhaps matches TRBD2 (5 bases). CDR3 length: 18 amino acids. Trimming took off 5 bases at V and 1 base at J, with 19 bases between the two ends. Germline V lookup: CDR1 KGHDR, CDR2 SFDVKD. For the CDR3, the DNA is TGTGCCACCAGTGGGGGTGTTGGGCTAGCCGTGAACACCGGGGAGCTGTTTTTT. Protein sequence: CATSGGVGLAVNTGELFF.

This rearrangement joins TRBV9 to TRBJ2-1, with TRBD2 as a possible D gene (7 bases). The CDR3 runs to 15 residues. Trimming took 2 bases from V and 0 from J, leaving 9 bases between them. Germline V gene sequence: CDR1 SGDLS, CDR2 YYNGEE. CDR3 bases: TGTGCCAGCAGCGTGGGGGGGCCCTCCTACAATGAGCAGTTCTTC. Translation gives CASSVGGPSYNEQFF.

The CDR3 DNA is TGTGCCACCAGTGATACCGGGACGGCGGGGACTGAAGCTTTCTTT. It translates to CATSDTGTAGTEAFF. V is TRBV24-1 and J is TRBJ1-1, with a weak D call TRBD1 (5 bases). V shed 3 bases and J shed 5 bases, with 15 bases lying between them. This CDR3 region has 15 residues. Germline V gives CDR1 KGHDR, CDR2 SFDVKD.

The chain has TRBV7-9 and TRBJ1-1; perhaps TRBD1 as D (6 bases). The germline CDR1 and CDR2 sequences are SEHNR and FQNEAQ (reference sequence). Trimming stripped 2 bases from V and 4 bases from J, with 14 bases between. CDR3 length: 15 amino acids. In DNA, the CDR3 is TGTGCCAGCAGCTTAATACCAGGGGAGGGCACTGAAGCTTTCTTT. It yields the protein CASSLIPGEGTEAFF.

The gene calls are TRBV7-9 and TRBJ2-1, with a possible D match to TRBD2 (5 bases). The ends were cut back, 0 bases at V and 9 bases at J, with 12 bases in the middle. CDR3 length equals 14 residues. Germline V gene sequence: CDR1 SEHNR, CDR2 FQNEAQ (reference sequence). The CDR3 sequence is CASSLASLAFEQFF. For the CDR3, the DNA is TGTGCCAGCAGCTTAGCAAGTCTAGCTTTTGAGCAGTTCTTC. Using reference TRBV7-9 and TRBJ2-1 for the parts outside the CDR3, the full variable domain is DTGVSQNPRHKITKRGQNVTFRCDPISEHNRLYWYRQTLGQGPEFLTYFQNEAQLEKSRLLSDRFSAERPKGSFSTLEIQRTEQGDSAMYLCASSLASLAFEQFFGPGTRLTVL.

In its sample, this clone was seen a few times. The gene calls are TRBV7-9 and TRBJ2-1; D gene uncertain. CDR1 is SEHNR and CDR2 is FQNEAQ in the germline V gene (reference sequence). The CDR3 spans 13 residues. The V end lost 2 bases, the J end lost 6 bases, and 8 bases lay between the germline ends. CDR3 bases: TGTGCCAGCAGCTTACCTTTGAGCAATGAGCAGTTCTTC. This translates into CASSLPLSNEQFF.

The CDR3 spells CASSGASGNTIYF. DNA for the CDR3: TGTGCCAGTAGTGGGGCGTCTGGAAACACCATATATTTT. V is TRBV19 and J is TRBJ1-3; D is possibly TRBD1 (5 bases). The ends were cut back, 5 bases at V and 1 base at J, with 6 bases in the middle. Germline CDR1 is LNHDA and CDR2 is SQIVND (reference sequence). This CDR3 is built from 13 residues.

This chain uses TRBV19 with TRBJ2-3; 14 nucleotides line up with TRBD2. Germline V gives CDR1 LNHDA, CDR2 SQIVND (reference sequence). Trimming took 5 bases from V and 3 from J; bases not matched to a gene: 1. The CDR3 is 15 residues long. The CDR3 DNA sequence: TGTGCCAGTAGTCGGACTAGCGGGAGGACAGATACGCAGTATTTT. Residues: CASSRTSGRTDTQYF.

This clone turned up a few times. J is TRBJ1-2 and V is TRBV27; the D gene is possibly TRBD1 (5 bases). The V gene's germline CDR1 is MNHEY and CDR2 SMNVEV (reference sequence). This CDR3 is built from 17 residues. V lost 1 base and J 4 bases, leaving 19 bases between the germline ends. CDR3 residues: CASSLYDSWGQSYGYTF. The CDR3 DNA sequence: TGTGCCAGCAGTTTATACGACAGTTGGGGTCAGTCCTATGGCTACACCTTC.

The rearrangement joins TRBV13 to TRBJ2-7; 9 bases align to TRBD1. The CDR3 loop spans 13 amino acids. Germline CDR1 PRHDT, CDR2 FYEKMQ (reference sequence). With V trimmed by 5 bases and J by 5 bases, 4 bases remained unmatched. The CDR3 sequence: CASSRGQGHEQYF. In DNA, the CDR3 is TGTGCCAGCAGCCGGGGACAGGGCCACGAGCAGTACTTC.